Detailed here is one TCR beta chain. The target antigen is unknown. The table came from immunoSEQ multiplex PCR; TCRdb's copy has only in-frame clones and leaves some out. Of about 66,000 clones listed, about 81% are singletons. The data stem from a study of OX40 agonist ivuxolimab in advanced cancers. Across the study: Partial responses were observed in three patients, of whom one had hepatocellular carcinoma and two had cutaneous melanoma. General study points: More expanded clones were found, on average, in CD8+ than in CD4+ T cells. With doses of 0.1 to 3.0 mg/kg, CD4+ and CD8+ blood T cells had undergone clonal expansion by week 6. In the 0.1-3.0 mg/kg groups, partial responders showed among the lowest expansion.

Trimming removed 0 bases at V and 10 bases at J, with 15 bases between. Per germline, CDR1 LGHNA and CDR2 YSLEER. The CDR3 contains 14 residues. The sequencing used CD4+ or CD8+ T cells sorted from blood, collected in a trial of the OX40 agonist ivuxolimab. The genes are TRBV4-3 and TRBJ1-1; possibly TRBD1 for D (5 bases). The clonotype comes from an adult with an advanced solid tumor such as melanoma, head and neck, liver or kidney cancer. CDR3 sequence: CASSQEIVRGGAFF. The CDR3 DNA sequence: TGCGCCAGCAGCCAAGAAATAGTGAGGGGAGGAGCTTTCTTT.